These 18 T cell receptor beta chains originate from one sample sequenced in a study of blood T cell repertoires in COVID-19 (dated by TCRdb to 2020 to 2022). To prepare the library, the immunoSEQ multiplex PCR assay was applied. What TCRdb holds here is the immuneACCESS table cut down to in-frame rearrangements. Part of the clones is not present; checked against another copy, under half of the missing clones reflect an unresolved V gene, and the others are unexplained. Counted in this sample were more than 100,000 clones; approximately 87% of them appeared once. The ten largest make up about 2% of the sample. The sample comprised peripheral blood. The receptors stem from a man aged 65 to 85 with active COVID-19.

The rearrangement links TRBV7-2 to TRBJ2-7; a possible D gene is TRBD2 (5 bases). V dropped 2 bases and J dropped 2 bases, with 16 bases sitting between them. CDR1 is SGHTA and CDR2 is FQGNSA in the germline V gene. This CDR3 comprises 16 residues. The DNA of the CDR3 is TGTGCCAGCAGCTTAAAAGCCGAGCGGATGCCCTACGAGCAGTACTTC. It encodes CASSLKAERMPYEQYF.

The rearrangement links TRBV27 to TRBJ2-7; TRBD1 matches at 10 bases. The CDR3 runs 14 residues. Germline V gene sequence: CDR1 MNHEY, CDR2 SMNVEV (reference sequence). V lost 6 bases, J lost 3 bases, and 5 bases stayed unmatched. CDR3 sequence: CASRRTGGIYEQYF. The CDR3 DNA reads TGTGCCAGCAGACGGACAGGGGGTATCTACGAGCAGTACTTC.

This chain connects TRBV9 to TRBJ2-1; 7 nucleotides align to TRBD2. The CDR3 contains 16 residues. Germline V gene lookup returns CDR1 SGDLS and CDR2 YYNGEE. V trimming: 0 bases; J trimming: 1 base; junction bases outside the gene matches: 4. CDR3 coding DNA: TGTGCCAGCAGCGTAGGCGGGAGTGGGTCCTACAATGAGCAGTTCTTC. Protein: CASSVGGSGSYNEQFF.

The chain couples TRBV28 to TRBJ2-7; TRBD2 is a possible D gene (5 bases). Trimming removed 2 bases at V and 3 bases at J, with 14 bases between. This CDR3 contains 15 residues. Germline lookup yields CDR1 MDHEN and CDR2 SYDVKM. This chain's CDR3 is CASSLRLAHHYEQYF. In DNA, the CDR3 is TGTGCCAGCAGTTTACGGCTAGCCCACCACTACGAGCAGTACTTC.

This clone was detected only once. The rearrangement uses TRBV7-2 and TRBJ1-2; 11 nucleotides align to TRBD1. Unmatched junction bases numbered 9, after V lost 5 bases and J lost 7 bases. This CDR3 has 15 residues. Looked up from germline, CDR1 is SGHTA and CDR2 is FQGNSA. The CDR3 bases are TGTGCCAGCAGCCCCGGACAGGGGGCGCAGACTGGCTACACCTTC. Its protein product is CASSPGQGAQTGYTF. The complete variable domain, with remaining parts taken from reference TRBV7-2 and TRBJ1-2, reads GAGVSQSPSNKVTEKGKDVELRCDPISGHTALYWYRQSLGQGLEFLIYFQGNSAPDKSGLPSDRFSAERTGGSVSTLTIQRTQQEDSAVYLCASSPGQGAQTGYTFGSGTRLTVV.

V is TRBV3-1 (or the pseudogene TRBV3-2) and J is TRBJ2-4; D uncertain. The CDR3 runs 16 residues. Germline lookup yields CDR1 LGHDT and CDR2 YNNKEL (reference sequence). V was pared by 0 bases and J by 0 bases, with 9 bases between. CDR3 in amino acids: CASSQDPGVAKNIQYF. The CDR3 DNA reads TGTGCCAGCAGCCAAGACCCCGGAGTAGCCAAAAACATTCAGTACTTC.

The gene calls are TRBV7-2 and TRBJ2-7; 7 bases fit TRBD2. V trimming: 0 bases; J trimming: 6 bases; junction bases outside the gene matches: 8. This CDR3 is built from 15 residues. Germline CDR1 and CDR2: SGHTA and FQGNSA. CDR3 DNA: TGTGCCAGCAGCTTAGCCGGGGGGACTGGAGTCGAGCAGTACTTC. The encoded protein is CASSLAGGTGVEQYF.

J is TRBJ1-6 and V is TRBV28; 9 nucleotides align to TRBD1. The germline gives CDR1 MDHEN, CDR2 SYDVKM. Unmatched junction bases numbered 11, after V lost 10 bases and J lost 10 bases. The CDR3 extends over 14 amino acids. The CDR3 region has the DNA TGTGCCACCTCCCCCGGGACAGGGTGGTCACCCCTCCACTTT. Translating gives CATSPGTGWSPLHF.

The V gene is TRBV9, the J gene TRBJ1-5; TRBD1 matches 7 bases. Germline CDR1 and CDR2: SGDLS and YYNGEE. The ends lost 5 bases at V and 0 bases at J; junction bases unmatched: 2. The CDR3 has 14 residues. DNA for the CDR3: TGTGCCAGCAGTCCAGGGGGTAGCAATCAGCCCCAGCATTTT. Its translation: CASSPGGSNQPQHF.

V gene TRBV6-5 combines with J gene TRBJ2-7; 11 nucleotides agree with TRBD2. The CDR3 sequence is 14 residues long. With V trimmed by 5 bases and J by 6 bases, 6 bases remained unmatched. Germline assignment: CDR1 MNHEY and CDR2 SVGAGI. CDR3 loop: CASSTSGSRSEQYF. CDR3 nucleotides: TGTGCCAGCAGTACTAGCGGGAGTAGGAGCGAGCAGTACTTC.

V is TRBV7-9 and J is TRBJ1-3; 8 bases agree with TRBD1. CDR1 is SEHNR and CDR2 is FQNEAQ in the germline V gene (reference sequence). The length of the CDR3 is 16 residues. V lost 3 bases and J lost 2; bases outside the gene matches: 6. CDR3 sequence reads: CASSFQTGEAGNTIYF. The DNA for the CDR3 is TGTGCCAGCAGCTTCCAGACAGGGGAGGCTGGAAACACCATATATTTT.

The chain combines TRBV3-1 (or the pseudogene TRBV3-2) with TRBJ2-1; D ambiguous. This CDR3 is 13 amino acids long. In germline, CDR1 is LGHDT, CDR2 YNNKEL (reference sequence). V was cut by 4 bases and J by 6 bases, with 10 bases left in between. DNA for the CDR3: TGTGCCAGCAGCCTTTTTCCTAGCAATGAGCAGTTCTTC. This sequence encodes CASSLFPSNEQFF.

V and J are TRBV28 and TRBJ2-7; 7 positions match TRBD2. Germline CDR1 is MDHEN and CDR2 is SYDVKM. There are 13 residues in the CDR3. The trim removed 5 bases at V and 2 bases at J, leaving 3 bases unmatched. Here the CDR3 reads CASSPGLPYEQYF. The DNA for the CDR3 is TGTGCCAGCAGTCCGGGACTACCCTACGAGCAGTACTTC.

The CDR3 protein is CASSYFWDRVNQPQHF. CDR3 DNA sequence: TGTGCCAGCAGTTACTTTTGGGACAGGGTAAATCAGCCCCAGCATTTT. The chain uses TRBV6-5 and TRBJ1-5; 9 bases align to TRBD1. CDR3 length: 16 residues. From germline, CDR1 is MNHEY and CDR2 SVGAGI. The V gene end was trimmed by 1 base and the J gene end by 4 bases; junction bases not matched to a gene: 5.

This chain joins TRBV6-2 or TRBV6-3 and TRBJ2-4; 7 bases fit TRBD1. The CDR3 totals 14 residues. From germline, CDR1 is MNHEY and CDR2 SVGEGT. Trimming removed 2 bases from V and 5 bases from J; junction bases left unmatched: 3. The CDR3 sequence is CASSYLGGENIQYF. CDR3 nucleotide sequence: TGTGCCAGCAGTTACCTAGGGGGCGAAAACATTCAGTACTTC.

This chain connects TRBV7-2 to TRBJ1-1; 8 bases fit TRBD1. Germline V gene data show CDR1 as SGHTA and CDR2 as FQGNSA. The V and J ends lost 5 bases and 6 bases, in that order; junction bases with no gene match: 8. The CDR3 consists of 14 residues. The CDR3 loop is CASSLRQGSAEAFF. The CDR3 DNA reads as TGTGCCAGCAGCCTAAGACAGGGGAGTGCTGAAGCTTTCTTT. The whole variable domain, remainder taken from reference TRBV7-2 and TRBJ1-1, is GAGVSQSPSNKVTEKGKDVELRCDPISGHTALYWYRQSLGQGLEFLIYFQGNSAPDKSGLPSDRFSAERTGGSVSTLTIQRTQQEDSAVYLCASSLRQGSAEAFFGQGTRLTVV.

This clone was seen a single time. The chain is built from TRBV3-1 (or the pseudogene TRBV3-2) and TRBJ2-5; D unresolved. The germline V gene has CDR1 LGHDT and CDR2 YNNKEL (reference sequence). The CDR3 extends over 13 amino acids. V gave up 4 bases and J gave up 3 bases, with 9 bases separating them. CDR3 region: CASSLLSEETQYF. CDR3 nucleotides: TGTGCCAGCAGCCTTCTCTCGGAAGAGACCCAGTACTTC.

The chain couples TRBV28 to TRBJ2-6; TRBD1 aligns across 10 bases. The CDR3 is 18 amino acids. Losses at the gene ends were 3 bases for V and 4 bases for J; bases not matched to a gene: 9. The germline V gene has CDR1 MDHEN and CDR2 SYDVKM. CDR3 loop: CASSFRDRGGSGANVLTF. CDR3 bases: TGTGCCAGCAGTTTTCGGGACAGGGGCGGATCCGGGGCCAACGTCCTGACTTTC.